The 12 T cell receptor beta chains listed next were all sequenced from one sample in a study of Ad26.COV2.S vaccination and SARS-CoV-2 variants. Treatment denoted: about 20 received Ad26.COV2.S at low or high dose, single or two shots; 5 received placebo; per-sample allocation not given. On day 63 after the first injection, vaccine and placebo recipients gave samples. The assay was immunoSEQ multiplex PCR, and TCRdb's table has in-frame clones only and misses some. The sample lists hundreds of thousands of clones, more than 70% occurring once. This sample comprised peripheral blood, obtained in a trial of Ad26.COV2.S vaccine versus placebo. The origin of the receptors is a person aged 18-65 years who received the Ad26.COV2.S COVID-19 vaccine or a placebo.

This clone has just a few counts. The chain recombines TRBV11-2 with TRBJ2-1, with D possibly TRBD1 on 6 matching bases. The CDR3 is made up of 14 amino acids. The germline V and J ends were trimmed by 4 bases and 9 bases, with 16 bases remaining between them. Germline CDR1 is SGHAT and CDR2 is FQNNGV. CDR3 sequence: CASSSLGATSEQFF. DNA of the CDR3: TGTGCCAGCAGCTCCTTGGGGGCTACAAGTGAGCAGTTCTTC.

The rearrangement joins TRBV15 to TRBJ1-3; tentatively, D is TRBD1 (6 bases). Per the germline V gene, CDR1 is LNHNV and CDR2 is YYDKDF (reference sequence). V was cut by 1 base and J by 5 bases, with 12 bases left in between. The CDR3 is 15 residues long. The chain's CDR3 is CATSRGGGLRNTIYF. DNA of the CDR3: TGTGCCACCAGCAGAGGAGGGGGTCTTAGAAACACCATATATTTT.

This chain connects TRBV3-1 (or the pseudogene TRBV3-2) to TRBJ1-5; D is uncertain. V was shortened by 5 bases and J by 0 bases, with 5 bases between the two germline ends. The CDR3 contains 13 residues. CDR1 is LGHDT and CDR2 is YNNKEL in the germline V gene (reference sequence). The CDR3 DNA is TGTGCCAGCAGCTTCGGTAGCAATCAGCCCCAGCATTTT. It codes for CASSFGSNQPQHF.

This clone was counted a single time. V is TRBV10-2 and J is TRBJ1-1; 9 positions match TRBD1. Trimming cost V 6 bases and J 1 base; bases outside gene matches: 3. The CDR3 sequence is 14 residues long. Germline V gene sequence: CDR1 WSHSY, CDR2 SAAADI. CDR3 residues: CASRRTGENTEAFF. CDR3 nucleotide sequence: TGCGCCAGCAGGAGGACAGGGGAGAACACTGAAGCTTTCTTT.

The V gene is TRBV25-1, the J gene TRBJ1-3; D not resolved. Germline CDR1 and CDR2: MGHDK and SYGVNS. The CDR3 length is 14 residues. Deletions cut 6 bases from V and 0 bases from J, with 9 bases between. The chain's CDR3 is CASRASSSGNTIYF. In DNA form, the CDR3 reads TGTGCCAGCAGGGCATCGAGCTCTGGAAACACCATATATTTT.

The chain joins TRBV4-1 to TRBJ1-1; 9 nucleotides match TRBD1. The CDR3 is 15 residues long. With 3 bases clipped from V and 1 base from J, the junction kept 3 bases outside the gene matches. Germline CDR1 is MGHRA and CDR2 is YSYEKL. The chain's CDR3 is CASSHVTGGNTEAFF. As DNA, the CDR3 is TGCGCCAGCAGCCACGTGACAGGGGGGAACACTGAAGCTTTCTTT.

The chain links TRBV4-2 to TRBJ1-4, with no clear D. V was trimmed by 0 bases and J by 4 bases, leaving 9 bases between them. This CDR3 has 15 residues. Germline values: CDR1 LGHNA, CDR2 YNFKEQ. The CDR3 DNA reads as TGTGCCAGCAGCCAAGATGGTCGGCTTAATGAAAAACTGTTTTTT. Translated: CASSQDGRLNEKLFF.

The chain links TRBV30 to TRBJ2-3; the D gene is possibly TRBD1 (6 bases). Looked up from germline, CDR1 is GTSNPN and CDR2 is SVGIG (reference sequence). Trimming left V 3 bases short and J 1 base short, with 11 bases between. CDR3 size: 14 residues. The CDR3, as DNA: TGTGCCTGGAGACGAGGGGGTGGCACAGATACGCAGTATTTT. Translated, it gives CAWRRGGGTDTQYF.

DNA of the CDR3: TGTGCCAGCAGCCCCGGACTAGAAGCGCAGTATTTT. This translates into CASSPGLEAQYF. The chain combines TRBV4-2 with TRBJ2-3; 7 nucleotides align to TRBD2. Per the germline V gene, CDR1 is LGHNA and CDR2 is YNFKEQ. The CDR3 is 12 residues long. The V and J ends lost 4 bases and 10 bases, in that order; junction bases with no gene match: 5.

This chain links TRBV19 with TRBJ2-5; D is undetermined. V lost 3 bases to trimming and J lost 5 bases, with 7 bases between them. CDR3 length equals 12 residues. Germline CDR1 and CDR2: LNHDA and SQIVND (reference sequence). DNA of the CDR3: TGTGCCAGTAGTATGTGGAATGAGACCCAGTACTTC. It specifies CASSMWNETQYF.

The J gene is TRBJ2-5, the V gene TRBV11-2, with TRBD1 matching over 10 bases. The germline V gene encodes CDR1 SGHAT and CDR2 FQNNGV. This CDR3 spans 16 amino acids. J was trimmed by 4 bases and V by 5 bases; bases with no gene match: 10. CDR3 in amino acids: CASSPGDRGGGETQYF. In DNA, the CDR3 is TGTGCCAGCAGCCCCGGGGACAGGGGAGGTGGAGAGACCCAGTACTTC.

The rearrangement uses TRBV4-3 and TRBJ2-2; D might be TRBD1 (6 bases). This CDR3 has 15 residues. V was pared by 0 bases and J by 7 bases, with 12 bases between. CDR1 LGHNA and CDR2 YSLEER come from the germline V gene. CDR3 loop: CASSQDTGWGGELFF. The DNA for the CDR3 is TGCGCCAGCAGCCAAGATACAGGGTGGGGCGGGGAGCTGTTTTTT.